This T cell receptor beta chain was sequenced during a study of blood T cell repertoires in COVID-19. Overall study: Sites in the United States, Italy and Spain provided acute and convalescent COVID-19 samples. T cells, B-cell-depleted T cells, or PBMCs supplied cDNA or gDNA.

CDR1 and CDR2 from the germline V gene are SGHTA and FQGNSA. CDR3 size: 15 residues. The V end was cut by 6 bases, the J end by 8 bases, with 22 bases between. Participant-given clinical history determined each cohort assignment. In the study's own analysis: Amplifying reference gene primers gave estimates of nucleated cell counts. Measured with immunoSEQ multiplex PCR; TCRdb has only the in-frame clones, and not every one. That table gives V, J and clone size, and the DNA gave D and trimming. The repertoire consists of 220,000 or so clones, with 85% to 90% occurring once and the leading ten covering roughly 15%.

This chain connects TRBV7-2 to TRBJ1-2, with D tentatively TRBD1 (5 bases). Sequences were obtained from PBMCs or T cells enriched from blood (not recorded which). The TCR was taken from a woman aged 45-65 years with acute COVID-19. This CDR3 is CASSFSLTWGDGYTF. CDR3 nucleotide sequence: TGTGCCAGCAGTTTTAGCCTAACCTGGGGGGACGGCTACACCTTC.